Included here is one TCR beta chain sequence, with context. In the study's own analysis: The assay estimated nucleated cells by amplifying reference gene primers. Clones were read by immunoSEQ multiplex PCR, and TCRdb kept only the in-frame ones, dropping some. D and trimming were read from the DNA, whereas the V and J calls and clone size are those reported in that table. Of 100,000 or so clones listed, more than 85% are singletons. From germline, CDR1 is SGHRS and CDR2 YFSETQ. The CDR3 runs to 14 residues. V lost 5 bases, J lost 0 bases, and 11 bases lay in between. This entry is derived from a study of blood T cell repertoires in COVID-19. Turning to the study itself: Sites across the United States, Italy and Spain contributed samples from acute and convalescent COVID-19. PBMCs, B-cell-depleted T cells, or T cells were the source of the cDNA or gDNA that made up the material.

The sample consisted of peripheral blood. The TCR was taken from a young man with acute or convalescent COVID-19. The chain uses TRBV5-1 and TRBJ2-5; D is ambiguous. Here the CDR3 reads CASSGGLYQETQYF. In DNA, the CDR3 is TGCGCCAGCAGTGGTGGGCTGTACCAAGAGACCCAGTACTTC.